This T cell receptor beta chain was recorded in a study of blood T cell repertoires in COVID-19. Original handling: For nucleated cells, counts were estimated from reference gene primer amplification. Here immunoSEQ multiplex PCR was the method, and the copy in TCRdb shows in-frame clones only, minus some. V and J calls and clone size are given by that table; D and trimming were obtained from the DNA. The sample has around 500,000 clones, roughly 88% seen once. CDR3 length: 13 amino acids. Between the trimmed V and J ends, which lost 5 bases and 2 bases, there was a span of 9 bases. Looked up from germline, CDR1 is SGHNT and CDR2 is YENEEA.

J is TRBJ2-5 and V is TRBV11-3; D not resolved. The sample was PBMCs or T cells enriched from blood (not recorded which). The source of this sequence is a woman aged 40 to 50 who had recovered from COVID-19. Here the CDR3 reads CASSATFQETQYF. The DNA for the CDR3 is TGTGCCAGCAGCGCAACATTTCAAGAGACCCAGTACTTC.